The present entry profiles one T cell receptor (beta chain) with its context. Only in-frame clones appear in the TCRdb table, and some are missing; sequencing was by immunoSEQ multiplex PCR. The table includes some 170,000 clones, 70% to 85% detected once. This sample is drawn from a study of blood T cell repertoires in COVID-19. In the study overall: T cells, B-cell-depleted T cells, or PBMCs supplied cDNA or gDNA.

This CDR3 spans 17 amino acids. Germline CDR1 SNHLY, CDR2 FYNNEI. V lost 2 bases, J lost 1 base, and 2 bases stayed unmatched. The clonotype was recovered from a man aged 45 to 65 who had recovered from COVID-19. This sequence joins TRBV2 and TRBJ2-7; 16 positions agree with TRBD2. Sequenced sample: PBMCs or T cells enriched from blood (not recorded which). For the CDR3, the DNA is TGTGCCAGCAGTGAACCGGGACTAGCGGGGGGGTCCTACGAGCAGTACTTC. Translating gives CASSEPGLAGGSYEQYF. The whole variable domain, remainder taken from reference TRBV2 and TRBJ2-7, is EPEVTQTPSHQVTQMGQEVILRCVPISNHLYFYWYRQILGQKVEFLVSFYNNEISEKSEIFDDQFSVERPDGSNFTLKIRSTKLEDSAMYFCASSEPGLAGGSYEQYFGPGTRLTVT.